This T cell receptor (beta chain) was retrieved from a study of blood T cell repertoires in COVID-19. Background on the study: Samples came from the United States, Italy and Spain, spanning acute and convalescent COVID-19.

The ends were cut back, 3 bases at V and 2 bases at J, with 8 bases in the middle. The germline V gene has CDR1 SGHRS and CDR2 YFSETQ. The CDR3 has 13 residues. Measured with immunoSEQ multiplex PCR; TCRdb has only the in-frame clones, and not every one. The sample yields about 240,000 clones, 75% to 90% seen once. The chain joins TRBV5-1 to TRBJ2-5; D uncertain. The sequence was obtained from a woman older than 75 with COVID-19, enrolled during active disease. Sample: peripheral blood. The CDR3 here is CASSSLEQETQYF. The CDR3 DNA reads as TGCGCCAGCAGCTCTTTAGAACAAGAGACCCAGTACTTC.